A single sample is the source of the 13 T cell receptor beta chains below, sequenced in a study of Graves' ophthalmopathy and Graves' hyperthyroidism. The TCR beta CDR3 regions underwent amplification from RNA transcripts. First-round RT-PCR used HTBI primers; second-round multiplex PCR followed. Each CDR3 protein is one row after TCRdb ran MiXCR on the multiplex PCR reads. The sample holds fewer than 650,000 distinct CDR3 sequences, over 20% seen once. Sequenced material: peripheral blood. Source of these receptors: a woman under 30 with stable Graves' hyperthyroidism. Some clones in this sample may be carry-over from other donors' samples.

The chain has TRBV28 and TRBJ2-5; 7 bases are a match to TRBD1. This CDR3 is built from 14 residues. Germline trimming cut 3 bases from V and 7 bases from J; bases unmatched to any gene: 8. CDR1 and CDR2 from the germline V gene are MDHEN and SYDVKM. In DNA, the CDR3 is TGTGCCAGCAGTTTTGGCGACAGGGCTGGGACCCAGTACTTC. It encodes CASSFGDRAGTQYF. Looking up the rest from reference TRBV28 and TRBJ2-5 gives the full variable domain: DVKVTQSSRYLVKRTGEKVFLECVQDMDHENMFWYRQDPGLGLRLIYFSYDVKMKEKGDIPEGYSVSREKKERFSLILESASTNQTSMYLCASSFGDRAGTQYFGPGTRLLVL.

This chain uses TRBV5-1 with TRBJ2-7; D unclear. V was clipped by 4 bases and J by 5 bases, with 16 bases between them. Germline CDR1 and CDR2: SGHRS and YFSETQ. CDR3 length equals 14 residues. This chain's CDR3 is CASSLRTALHEQYF. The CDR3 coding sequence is TGCGCCAGCAGCCTCCGGACCGCCTTGCACGAGCAGTACTTC.

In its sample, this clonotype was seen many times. CDR3 sequence: CASSVEDRNTGELFF. The CDR3 DNA sequence: TGTGCCAGCAGCGTAGAGGATAGAAACACCGGGGAGCTGTTTTTT. The J gene is TRBJ2-2, the V gene TRBV9; the D is unclear. The CDR3 loop spans 15 amino acids. V gave up 0 bases and J gave up 2 bases, with 8 bases separating them. Germline loops: CDR1 SGDLS, CDR2 YYNGEE.

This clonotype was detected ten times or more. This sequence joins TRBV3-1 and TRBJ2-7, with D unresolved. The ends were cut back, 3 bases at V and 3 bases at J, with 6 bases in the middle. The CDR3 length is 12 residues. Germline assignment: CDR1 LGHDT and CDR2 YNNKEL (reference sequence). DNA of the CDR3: TGTGCCAGCAGCCAGGGGTACTACGAGCAGTACTTC. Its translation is CASSQGYYEQYF.

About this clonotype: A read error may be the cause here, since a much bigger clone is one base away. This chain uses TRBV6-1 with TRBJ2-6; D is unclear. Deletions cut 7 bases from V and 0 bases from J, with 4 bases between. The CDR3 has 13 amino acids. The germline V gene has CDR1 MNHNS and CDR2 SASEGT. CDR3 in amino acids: CASTDSGANVLTF. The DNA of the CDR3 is TGTGCCAGCACCGACTCTGGGGCCAACGTCCTGACTTTC.

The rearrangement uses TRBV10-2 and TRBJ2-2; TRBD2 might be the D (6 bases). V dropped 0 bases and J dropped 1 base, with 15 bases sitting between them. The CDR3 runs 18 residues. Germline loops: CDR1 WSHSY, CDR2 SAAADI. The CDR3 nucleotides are TGCGCCAGCAGTGAGTCGGCCGGAGGGGTTTTGAACACCGGGGAGCTGTTTTTT. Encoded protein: CASSESAGGVLNTGELFF.

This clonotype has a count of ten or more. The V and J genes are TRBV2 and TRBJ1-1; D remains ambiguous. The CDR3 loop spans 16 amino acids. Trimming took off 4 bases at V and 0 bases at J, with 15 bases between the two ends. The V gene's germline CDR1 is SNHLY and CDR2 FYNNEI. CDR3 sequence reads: CASSVSLLQVNTEAFF. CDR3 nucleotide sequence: TGTGCCAGCAGTGTCTCCTTGTTGCAGGTGAACACTGAAGCTTTCTTT.

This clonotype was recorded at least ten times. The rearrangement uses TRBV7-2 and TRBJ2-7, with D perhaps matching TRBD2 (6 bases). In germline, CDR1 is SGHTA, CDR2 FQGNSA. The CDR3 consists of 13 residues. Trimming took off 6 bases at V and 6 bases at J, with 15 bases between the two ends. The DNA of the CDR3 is TGTGCCAGCAGGACAAACGCGCGGGGCGAGCAGTACTTC. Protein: CASRTNARGEQYF.

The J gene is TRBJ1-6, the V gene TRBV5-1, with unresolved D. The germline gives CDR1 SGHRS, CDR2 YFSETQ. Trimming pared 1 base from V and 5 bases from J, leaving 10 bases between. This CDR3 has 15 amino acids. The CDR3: CASSLKGIDNSPLHF. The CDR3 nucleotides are TGCGCCAGCAGCTTGAAAGGGATAGATAATTCACCCCTCCACTTT.

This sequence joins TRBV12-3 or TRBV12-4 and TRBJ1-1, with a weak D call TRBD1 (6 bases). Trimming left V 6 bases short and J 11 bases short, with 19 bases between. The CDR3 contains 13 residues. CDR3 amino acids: CASRSWGLLKAFF. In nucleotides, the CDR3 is TGTGCCAGCAGGAGCTGGGGGCTACTAAAGGCTTTCTTT.

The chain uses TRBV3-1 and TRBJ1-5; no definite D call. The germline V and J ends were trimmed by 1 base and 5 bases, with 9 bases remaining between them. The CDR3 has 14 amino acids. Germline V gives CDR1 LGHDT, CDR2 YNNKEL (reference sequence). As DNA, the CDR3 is TGTGCCAGCAGCCAAGGAGAGCGCTATCAGCCCCAGCATTTT. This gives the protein CASSQGERYQPQHF.

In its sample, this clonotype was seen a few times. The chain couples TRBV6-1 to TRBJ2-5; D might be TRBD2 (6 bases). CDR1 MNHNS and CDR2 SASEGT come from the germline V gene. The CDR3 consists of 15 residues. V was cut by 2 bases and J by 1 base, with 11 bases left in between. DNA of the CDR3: TGTGCCAGCAGTGAAACAGCGGGCACCCAAGAGACCCAGTACTTC. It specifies CASSETAGTQETQYF.

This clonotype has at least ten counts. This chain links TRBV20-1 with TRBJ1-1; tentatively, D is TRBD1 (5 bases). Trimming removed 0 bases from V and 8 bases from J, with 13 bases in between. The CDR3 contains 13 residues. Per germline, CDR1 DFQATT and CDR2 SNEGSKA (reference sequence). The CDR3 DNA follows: TGCAGTGCTAGAGATCGGAAGGGGCTCGAAGCTTTCTTT. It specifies CSARDRKGLEAFF.